This section outlines one TCR beta chain sequence together with its context. Its antigen is not yet known. Qualities for individual bases were not recorded, and no much larger clone is one base off. Sequences LNHNV (CDR1) and YYDKDF (CDR2) are obtained from the germline V gene (reference sequence). From the cysteine through the phenylalanine, the CDR3 covers 14 amino acids. The retained sequence is limited to the CDR3, 42 bases, with the frame set at the first base. Clipping removes 3 bases from V and 6 bases from J, with 5 as the unmatched junction base count. The data originate from a study of cytotoxic CD8 clonotypes in ibrutinib-treated CLL (dated by TCRdb to the early 2020s). At the level of the whole study: The cohort was composed of under 12 relapsed/refractory and about 15 treatment-naive patients; IGHV unmutated status was identified in roughly 18 patients. Responses were partial in approximately 24 patients and complete in 2; after median about 70 months follow-up, roughly 15 stayed in remission and 12 progressed. Response samples were taken after a median of 12 months on treatment, ranging from roughly 6 to 36 months. On average, each sample yielded 255,043 productive templates and 94,082 productive rearrangements. Longitudinal samples were obtainable from about 30% of the roughly 90 participants in the trial. Cryopreserved peripheral blood mononuclear cells were obtained before treatment, at response, and at either sustained remission or disease progression. All remission and progressive disease samples were collected while patients were still receiving ibrutinib.

In the paper's terms, the time point label means: 12 months on ibrutinib. For TCR beta library preparation, roughly 2 micrograms of genomic DNA were extracted from the cryopreserved PBMCs. High-throughput TCR beta sequencing was performed on longitudinal blood samples from CLL patients receiving ibrutinib monotherapy. The patients were enrolled in a single-center, open-label phase 2 trial of ibrutinib monotherapy. A MiSeq instrument was used for deep resolution sequencing, which targeted depths ranging from 1 in 1 million up to 1 in 200,000 T cells, with coverage averaging 10x for each clonotype. The immunoSEQ hsTCRB Kit was used to generate the TCR beta libraries. The published analysis was carried out like this. Data were analyzed with ImmunoSEQ Data Assistant and ImmunoSEQ Analyzer, with V, D and J genes assigned per IMGT definitions. Clonality, which ranges from 0 to 1, was calculated by subtracting the normalized Shannon entropy of productive rearrangement frequencies from one. Only overrepresented clonotypes making up at least 0.05% of each patient's repertoire were included in the public clonotype analysis. Some 14 age-matched healthy donor repertoires from immuneACCESS served as clonality controls. TCRdb limited this immuneACCESS table to in-frame rearrangements with V and J called. A share of clones is missing; checked studies link under half to unresolved V genes, and the rest is unexplained. D and trimming come from the DNA, and the V and J calls and clone size come from that table. The sample table shows 200,000 or so clones, and 70% to 75% are seen once. The ten most abundant clones make up more than 4.5% of the sample.

Results the study describes overall, beyond this receptor: Sustained-remission and progressing patients did not have matched sampling times, and lymph node repertoires were not examined. Baseline clonality was found to be higher than that of age-matched healthy donors and was strongly correlated with circulating CD8+ T-cell counts. Public clonotypes were rare and either contracted or stayed stable during treatment, and the rise in clonality at ibrutinib response reflected the expansion of private clonotypes. An increase in clonality was observed at ibrutinib response, with clonality remaining stable during sustained remission and falling back toward baseline at progression.

The input for sequencing was PBMCs, taken after 12 months of ibrutinib treatment. The V and J segments used are TRBV15 and TRBJ1-5, and 7 bases in between align with TRBD1. The sequence was collected from a human donor with chronic lymphocytic leukemia. The nucleotides read TGTGCCACCAGCAGTGACAGGGTTGGTCAGCCCCAGCATTTT. Its coded protein is CATSSDRVGQPQHF.